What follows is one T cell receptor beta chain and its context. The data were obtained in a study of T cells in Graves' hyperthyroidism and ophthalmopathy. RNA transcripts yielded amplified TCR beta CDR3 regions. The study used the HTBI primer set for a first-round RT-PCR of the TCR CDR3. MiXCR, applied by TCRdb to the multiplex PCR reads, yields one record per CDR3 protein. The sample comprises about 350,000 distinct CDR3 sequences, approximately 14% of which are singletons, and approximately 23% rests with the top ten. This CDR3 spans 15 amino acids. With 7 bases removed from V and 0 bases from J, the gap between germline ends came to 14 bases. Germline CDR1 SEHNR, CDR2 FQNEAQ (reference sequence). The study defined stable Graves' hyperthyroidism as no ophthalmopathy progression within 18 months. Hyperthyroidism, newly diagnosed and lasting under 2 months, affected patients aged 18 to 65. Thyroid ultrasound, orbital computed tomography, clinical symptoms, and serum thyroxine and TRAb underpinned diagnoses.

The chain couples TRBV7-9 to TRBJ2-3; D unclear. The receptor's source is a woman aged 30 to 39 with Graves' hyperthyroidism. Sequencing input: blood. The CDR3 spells CASKHKTPSTDTQYF. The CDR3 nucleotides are TGTGCCAGCAAACATAAGACACCGAGCACAGATACGCAGTATTTT.